This TCR beta chain was captured in a study of blood T cell repertoires in COVID-19. Study-level background: Acute and convalescent COVID-19 samples came from the United States, Italy and Spain. Nucleic acid was either cDNA or gDNA, and it came from T cells, B-cell-depleted T cells, or PBMCs.

Here immunoSEQ multiplex PCR was the method, and the copy in TCRdb shows in-frame clones only, minus some. The data show around 75,000 clones, with approximately 90% seen just once and about 0.6% held by the top ten. With V trimmed by 3 bases and J by 2 bases, 7 bases remained unmatched. The CDR3 length is 16 residues. Germline V gene sequence: CDR1 WNHNN, CDR2 SYGVQD (reference sequence). The V and J genes are TRBV10-1 and TRBJ2-3, with 8 bases that match TRBD2. The sequenced sample was peripheral blood. The receptor comes from a man aged 55 to 69 with acute or convalescent COVID-19. The CDR3 reads CASSDGAGAYTDTQYF. As DNA, the CDR3 is TGCGCCAGCAGTGATGGAGCGGGGGCCTACACAGATACGCAGTATTTT.